These 5 T cell receptor beta chains were all obtained from the same sample, sequenced in a study of T cells in Graves' hyperthyroidism and ophthalmopathy. Using RNA transcripts as the source, TCR beta CDR3 regions were amplified. During a first-round RT-PCR of the TCR CDR3, the HTBI primer set was used. TCRdb recomputed calls from the multiplex PCR reads with MiXCR, one row per CDR3 protein. The sample contains 300,000 to 450,000 distinct CDR3 sequences, about 15% of which appear only once. The sample consisted of blood. The origin of the receptors is a woman aged 55-69 years with Graves' hyperthyroidism.

This clonotype was seen at least ten times. The chain couples TRBV3-1 to TRBJ1-1; 8 bases line up with TRBD1. CDR3 length equals 14 residues. V lost 6 bases to trimming and J lost 6 bases; unmatched junction nucleotides: 9. Per the germline V gene, CDR1 is LGHDT and CDR2 is YNNKEL (reference sequence). CDR3 protein: CASRSGTGNPEAFF. In nucleotides, the CDR3 is TGTGCCAGCAGGTCCGGGACAGGAAATCCTGAAGCTTTCTTT.

The chain employs TRBV20-1 and TRBJ2-1; 13 positions agree with TRBD2. The V and J ends lost 4 bases and 8 bases, in that order; junction bases with no gene match: 5. CDR3 length: 14 amino acids. Germline CDR1 and CDR2: DFQATT and SNEGSKA (reference sequence). The CDR3 nucleotides are TGCAGTGCTACGGGACTAGCGGGACGCCATGAGCAGTTCTTC. Translating it yields CSATGLAGRHEQFF.

This clonotype was counted many times. This chain connects TRBV6-1 to TRBJ2-7; D may match TRBD1 or TRBD2 (5 bases each). Trimming removed 5 bases at V and 4 bases at J, with 18 bases between. This CDR3 contains 15 residues. Germline CDR1 reads MNHNS; CDR2 reads SASEGT. Here the CDR3 DNA reads TGTGCCAGCAGTTATCTCGCAGGGTGGGAGTACGAGCAGTACTTC. Translated, it gives CASSYLAGWEYEQYF.

This clonotype occurred many times. CDR3 coding DNA: TGTGCCAGCAGCCAAGATGGGAATCAGCCCCAGCATTTT. Amino acids: CASSQDGNQPQHF. The chain has TRBV3-1 and TRBJ1-5; D is uncertain. This CDR3 has 13 amino acids. V gave up 0 bases and J gave up 4 bases, with 4 bases separating them. Germline CDR1 LGHDT, CDR2 YNNKEL (reference sequence).

This rearrangement joins TRBV7-3 to TRBJ2-2; TRBD2 matches 9 bases. Germline CDR1 reads SGHTA; CDR2 reads FQGTGA. J was trimmed by 7 bases and V by 8 bases; bases with no gene match: 8. The CDR3 extends over 14 amino acids. The CDR3 loop is CASAGGPGNGELFF. In DNA form, the CDR3 reads TGTGCCAGCGCGGGAGGGCCGGGGAACGGGGAGCTGTTTTTT. Drawing the rest from reference TRBV7-3 and TRBJ2-2, the complete variable domain is GAGVSQTPSNKVTEKGKYVELRCDPISGHTALYWYRQSLGQGPEFLIYFQGTGAADDSGLPNDRFFAVRPEGSVSTLKIQRTERGDSAVYLCASAGGPGNGELFFGEGSRLTVL.